The rows below give T cell receptor beta chains drawn from one sample of a study of blood T cell repertoires in COVID-19. TCRdb's copy holds only in-frame clones and misses some; the assay was immunoSEQ multiplex PCR. The data show about 220,000 clones, with about four fifths seen just once and approximately 4.9% held by the top ten. Sequencing was performed on PBMCs or T cells enriched from blood (not recorded which). The receptor set was obtained from a woman in her fifties or sixties who had been exposed to COVID-19. CDR3s include the opening cysteine and the closing phenylalanine or tryptophan. Fields, in order: V gene, D gene, CDR3 protein. The D gene is left open where the match is weak.

TRBV12-3/TRBV12-4 | . | CASSSRNNQPQHF
TRBV15 | TRBD1 | CATSSEGTGHNEQFF
TRBV30 | TRBD2 | CAWSGLAGYTQYF
TRBV2 | TRBD1 | CASNRDRVNQPQHF
TRBV9 | . | CASSRLAGSEAFF
TRBV7-2 | TRBD1 | CASSITDRGQETQYF
TRBV6-2/TRBV6-3 | TRBD1 | CASSYSTGAGNQPQHF
TRBV27 | . | CASSPTQGWDYGYTF
TRBV9 | TRBD1 | CASSVGLQGGDSPLHF
TRBV19 | . | CASSISTNIQYF
TRBV3-1/TRBV3-2 | . | CASSLPGNYYEQYF
TRBV7-8 | TRBD1 | CASSVRTGVYHEQYF
TRBV19 | . | CASSSYRDYEQYF
TRBV19 | . | CASSSQGAYGYTF
TRBV3-1/TRBV3-2 | . | CASSQGSGQGVF
TRBV27 | TRBD1 | CASSLRTGDYGYTF
TRBV18 | TRBD1 | CASSPGDRGGNTEAFF
TRBV5-6 | . | CASSLSLVPSSYNEQFF
TRBV10-3 | . | CAIGRISTDTQYF
TRBV6-5 | . | CASSTQRVANEKLFF
TRBV2 | TRBD1 | CASSEQGGGTEAFF
TRBV2 | TRBD1 | CASSVSQGALGANVLTF
TRBV3-1/TRBV3-2 | . | CASSQEAQTQYF
TRBV9 | . | CASSGTHYGYTF